The 28 T cell receptor beta chains in this list originate from one sample, sequenced in a study of shared clonotypes between healthy human individuals (TCRdb year 2020). Libraries were made using the immunoSEQ multiplex PCR assay. This immuneACCESS table, as held by TCRdb, lists in-frame sequences with V and J called but not all clones. Of the missing ones, under half trace to an unresolved V gene in checked studies; the others have no known cause. The sample records roughly 2.4 million clones, 95% of which are singletons. The ten largest clonotypes hold roughly 0.13% of the sample. The sequenced sample was naive CD4+ T cells sorted from blood. The sample's cell subset or site label, decoded: CD45RA+ positively selected. These receptors were collected from a man aged 18 to 29 in good health.

The CDR3 region is CASNLGETQYF. Written as DNA, the CDR3 is TGTGCCAGCAACTTGGGTGAGACCCAGTACTTC. This chain joins TRBV6-5 and TRBJ2-5; the D is unclear. Germline V gene data show CDR1 as MNHEY and CDR2 as SVGAGI. With 7 bases removed from V and 5 bases from J, the gap between germline ends came to 8 bases. The CDR3 totals 11 residues.

The table lists this clone with a count of one. The CDR3: CASSEWGRSGELFF. The CDR3 region has the DNA TGCGCCAGCAGTGAGTGGGGGCGTAGCGGGGAGCTGTTTTTT. The chain combines TRBV10-2 with TRBJ2-2, with a possible D match to TRBD1 (6 bases). Trimming removed 1 base at V and 7 bases at J, with 10 bases between. The CDR3 has 14 residues. CDR1 is WSHSY and CDR2 is SAAADI in the germline V gene.

J is TRBJ2-4 and V is TRBV7-2; TRBD2 aligns across 7 bases. V shed 0 bases, J shed 7 bases, and the junction held 9 bases outside the gene matches. Germline V gene lookup returns CDR1 SGHTA and CDR2 FQGNSA. This CDR3 has 16 amino acids. The CDR3 loop is CASSLAGGVDGNIQYF. As DNA, the CDR3 is TGTGCCAGCAGCTTAGCGGGAGGGGTGGATGGGAACATTCAGTACTTC.

This rearrangement joins TRBV7-2 to TRBJ2-2; D unclear. This CDR3 has 14 amino acids. Germline-derived CDR1 and CDR2 are SGHTA and FQGNSA. V shed 0 bases and J shed 2 bases, with 4 bases lying between them. CDR3 bases: TGTGCCAGCAGCTTAGCCTACAACACCGGGGAGCTGTTTTTT. It specifies CASSLAYNTGELFF. The full variable domain, its missing parts supplied by reference TRBV7-2 and TRBJ2-2, is GAGVSQSPSNKVTEKGKDVELRCDPISGHTALYWYRQSLGQGLEFLIYFQGNSAPDKSGLPSDRFSAERTGGSVSTLTIQRTQQEDSAVYLCASSLAYNTGELFFGEGSRLTVL.

The chain has TRBV10-2 and TRBJ2-2; the D is unclear. V lost 5 bases, J lost 4 bases, and 5 bases lay in between. The length of the CDR3 is 12 residues. Germline CDR1 is WSHSY and CDR2 is SAAADI. In DNA, the CDR3 is TGCGCCAGCAGTCTATTCACCGGGGAGCTGTTTTTT. This translates into CASSLFTGELFF.

The chain employs TRBV5-4 and TRBJ2-1; D call uncertain. CDR3 length equals 16 residues. V was shortened by 0 bases and J by 0 bases, with 10 bases between the two germline ends. Per germline, CDR1 SGHNT and CDR2 YYREEE (reference sequence). The CDR3 DNA reads as TGTGCCAGCAGCTTGGCCGGCGAAAGCTCCTACAATGAGCAGTTCTTC. Amino acids: CASSLAGESSYNEQFF.

This rearrangement joins TRBV7-9 to TRBJ2-7, with 10 nucleotides matching TRBD1. The CDR3 covers 16 residues. Germline values: CDR1 SEHNR, CDR2 FQNEAQ (reference sequence). Trimming took 5 bases from V and 4 from J; bases not matched to a gene: 11. The CDR3 DNA reads TGTGCCAGCAGCATCCAGGACAGGGGGTTCGGGTACGAGCAGTACTTC. It specifies CASSIQDRGFGYEQYF.

This clone has just one count. The genes are TRBV5-6 and TRBJ2-7; D may be TRBD1 (5 bases). CDR3 length: 16 amino acids. Trimming removed 4 bases from V and 3 bases from J, with 20 bases in between. Germline V gene data show CDR1 as SGHDT and CDR2 as YYEEEE. DNA of the CDR3: TGTGCCAGCAGCAAGAAGAAGCAGGGTCAGTTCTACGAGCAGTACTTC. Translation: CASSKKKQGQFYEQYF.

V is TRBV11-2 and J is TRBJ2-1, with D perhaps matching TRBD2 (6 bases). Between the trimmed V and J ends, which lost 1 base and 4 bases, there was a span of 14 bases. The length of the CDR3 is 16 residues. The germline V gene has CDR1 SGHAT and CDR2 FQNNGV. The CDR3 nucleotides read TGTGCCAGCAGCTTAGTTGGCGGGATTCGATACAATGAGCAGTTCTTC. It yields the protein CASSLVGGIRYNEQFF.

The chain carries TRBV4-1 and TRBJ2-1; TRBD1 matches at 8 bases. V dropped 3 bases and J dropped 8; count of bases not matched to a gene: 12. This CDR3 is built from 16 residues. Germline CDR1 MGHRA, CDR2 YSYEKL. CDR3 sequence: CASSQLDRVGLDEQFF. In DNA form, the CDR3 reads TGCGCCAGCAGCCAGCTGGACAGGGTCGGGTTGGATGAGCAGTTCTTC.

The chain is built from TRBV19 and TRBJ2-5; TRBD1 agrees at 7 bases. Trimming removed 5 bases from V and 4 bases from J; junction bases left unmatched: 7. This CDR3 is 14 amino acids long. Germline V CDR1 and CDR2: LNHDA, SQIVND (reference sequence). CDR3 in amino acids: CASSPSGQSETQYF. The CDR3 DNA reads TGTGCCAGTAGTCCCTCGGGACAGTCAGAGACCCAGTACTTC.

V is TRBV7-9 and J is TRBJ2-5, with 8 bases matching TRBD2. Per the germline V gene, CDR1 is SEHNR and CDR2 is FQNEAQ (reference sequence). With V trimmed by 5 bases and J by 1 base, 3 bases remained unmatched. This CDR3 is 14 amino acids long. The CDR3 DNA reads as TGTGCCAGCAGCGGCGGGGGGACCCAAGAGACCCAGTACTTC. Translated, it gives CASSGGGTQETQYF.

The chain employs TRBV6-1 and TRBJ2-7; D ambiguous. The CDR3 is 14 residues long. The germline V gene encodes CDR1 MNHNS and CDR2 SASEGT. Trimming left V 6 bases short and J 3 bases short, with 15 bases between. Here the CDR3 reads CASSPTLYLYEQYF. CDR3 in DNA: TGTGCCAGCAGCCCAACACTGTACCTCTACGAGCAGTACTTC.

This clone was seen only a few times. This same CDR3 is encoded by further DNA sequences in the sample. This chain connects TRBV5-1 to TRBJ2-1, with TRBD1 matching over 7 bases. The CDR3 runs 14 residues. Germline V gene sequence: CDR1 SGHRS, CDR2 YFSETQ. V shed 4 bases, J shed 4 bases, and the junction held 5 bases outside the gene matches. The CDR3 here is CASSPGQSYNEQFF. The CDR3 region has the DNA TGCGCCAGCAGCCCGGGACAGAGTTACAATGAGCAGTTCTTC.

The genes are TRBV6-1 and TRBJ1-1; tentative D call: TRBD1 (5 bases). Trimming pared 4 bases from V and 7 bases from J, leaving 13 bases between. There are 13 residues in the CDR3. The germline V gene has CDR1 MNHNS and CDR2 SASEGT. The CDR3 region is CASSGASGGEAFF. CDR3 sequence (DNA): TGTGCCAGCAGTGGAGCCTCGGGGGGTGAAGCTTTCTTT.

This clone was detected once. V usage is TRBV19 and J usage is TRBJ1-5; weak D call: TRBD1 (6 bases). Germline CDR1 reads LNHDA; CDR2 reads SQIVND (reference sequence). This CDR3 comprises 17 residues. Between the trimmed V and J ends, which lost 5 bases and 2 bases, there was a span of 19 bases. The CDR3, as DNA: TGTGCCAGTAGTGCCCCGACAGGAGTCGGGGGCAATCAGCCCCAGCATTTT. Protein: CASSAPTGVGGNQPQHF.

The CDR3 coding sequence is TGTGCCAGTAGAGGGTATTCGCAGATCAACACTGAAGCTTTCTTT. Translating it yields CASRGYSQINTEAFF. The rearrangement uses TRBV19 and TRBJ1-1; no clear D gene. The V end was cut by 6 bases, the J end by 2 bases, with 16 bases between. From germline, CDR1 is LNHDA and CDR2 SQIVND (reference sequence). CDR3 length: 15 amino acids. The full variable domain, with the rest looked up from reference TRBV19 and TRBJ1-1, is DGGITQSPKYLFRKEGQNVTLSCEQNLNHDAMYWYRQDPGQGLRLIYYSQIVNDFQKGDIAEGYSVSREKKESFPLTVTSAQKNPTAFYLCASRGYSQINTEAFFGQGTRLTVV.

This sequence joins TRBV5-4 and TRBJ1-4, with 9 bases identical to TRBD1. The V and J ends lost 4 bases and 8 bases, in that order; junction bases with no gene match: 6. The CDR3 length is 14 residues. In germline, CDR1 is SGHNT, CDR2 YYREEE (reference sequence). CDR3 region: CASSGGQGGEKLFF. The CDR3 coding sequence is TGTGCCAGCAGCGGGGGACAGGGAGGAGAAAAACTGTTTTTT.

The chain is built from TRBV4-2 and TRBJ2-2; D possibly corresponds to TRBD2 (5 bases). This CDR3 spans 15 amino acids. Deletions cut 4 bases from V and 7 bases from J, with 16 bases between. From germline, CDR1 is LGHNA and CDR2 YNFKEQ. The CDR3 sequence is CASSPTSVGSGELFF. The CDR3 bases are TGTGCCAGCAGCCCTACTAGTGTTGGGAGCGGGGAGCTGTTTTTT.

V is TRBV28 and J is TRBJ1-5; TRBD1 aligns across 7 bases. The CDR3 is 15 residues long. V shed 6 bases and J 3 bases; nucleotides not matched to a gene: 8. Germline-derived CDR1 and CDR2 are MDHEN and SYDVKM. The DNA of the CDR3 is TGTGCCAGCAGCTATCTCAGGGGGGACAATCAGCCCCAGCATTTT. Encoded protein: CASSYLRGDNQPQHF.

The genes are TRBV7-9 and TRBJ1-1; 7 nucleotides align to TRBD1. Looked up from germline, CDR1 is SEHNR and CDR2 is FQNEAQ (reference sequence). V dropped 6 bases and J dropped 2; count of bases not matched to a gene: 9. The CDR3 runs to 15 residues. The CDR3 spells CASSLQGNLNTEAFF. DNA for the CDR3: TGTGCCAGCAGTTTACAGGGGAATCTAAACACTGAAGCTTTCTTT.

The chain is built from TRBV5-1 and TRBJ2-7, with 12 nucleotides matching TRBD1. The J segment lost 6 bases and the V segment lost 4 bases, leaving 5 bases of the junction unmatched. The germline CDR1 and CDR2 sequences are SGHRS and YFSETQ. The CDR3 spans 14 residues. The CDR3 reads CASSAGTGGSEQYF. For the CDR3, the DNA is TGCGCCAGCAGCGCCGGGACAGGGGGCTCCGAGCAGTACTTC. Full variable domain (remainder filled in from reference TRBV5-1 and TRBJ2-7): KAGVTQTPRYLIKTRGQQVTLSCSPISGHRSVSWYQQTPGQGLQFLFEYFSETQRNKGNFPGRFSGRQFSNSRSEMNVSTLELGDSALYLCASSAGTGGSEQYFGPGTRLTVT.

The V gene is TRBV6-1, the J gene TRBJ2-3, with 8 nucleotides matching TRBD1. CDR1 MNHNS and CDR2 SASEGT come from the germline V gene. The CDR3 has 12 amino acids. V was clipped by 9 bases and J by 5 bases; unmatched bases: 4. In nucleotides, the CDR3 is TGTGCCAGTGACAGGGGAGAAGATACGCAGTATTTT. It specifies CASDRGEDTQYF.

The chain employs TRBV28 and TRBJ2-5; the D gene is possibly TRBD1 (7 bases). The ends were cut back, 1 base at V and 2 bases at J, with 17 bases in the middle. Germline V lookup: CDR1 MDHEN, CDR2 SYDVKM. The CDR3 contains 17 residues. The CDR3 spells CASSLYRRGTAQETQYF. CDR3 DNA sequence: TGTGCCAGCAGTTTATATAGGAGGGGGACAGCTCAAGAGACCCAGTACTTC.

The gene calls are TRBV9 and TRBJ2-7, with 9 bases that match TRBD2. Trimming took 4 bases from V and 3 from J; bases not matched to a gene: 11. This CDR3 is 16 amino acids long. Germline assignment: CDR1 SGDLS and CDR2 YYNGEE. The CDR3 bases are TGTGCCAGCAGCCCCAAAGGGGCGGGAGGGTTCTACGAGCAGTACTTC. This translates into CASSPKGAGGFYEQYF.

The CDR3 loop is CASSQGVPVYEQYF. The CDR3 DNA reads as TGTGCCAGCAGCCAAGGGGTCCCGGTCTACGAGCAGTACTTC. The gene calls are TRBV6-5 and TRBJ2-7; D perhaps matches TRBD1 (5 bases). Trimming cost V 6 bases and J 3 bases, with 15 bases left between them. Germline loops: CDR1 MNHEY, CDR2 SVGAGI. This CDR3 has 14 residues.

The rearrangement uses TRBV6-1 and TRBJ2-7; 8 bases match TRBD2. Germline assignment: CDR1 MNHNS and CDR2 SASEGT. The CDR3 consists of 12 residues. V dropped 4 bases and J dropped 9; count of bases not matched to a gene: 5. CDR3 in amino acids: CASSGFLAGQYF. CDR3 DNA: TGTGCCAGCAGTGGGTTCCTAGCGGGGCAGTACTTC.

This chain connects TRBV7-2 to TRBJ1-4; D ambiguous. Germline V CDR1 and CDR2: SGHTA, FQGNSA. The CDR3 spans 15 residues. V lost 3 bases to trimming and J lost 1 base, with 9 bases between them. The CDR3 here is CASSLYRGTNEKLFF. The DNA for the CDR3 is TGTGCCAGCAGCTTGTACAGAGGAACTAATGAAAAACTGTTTTTT.